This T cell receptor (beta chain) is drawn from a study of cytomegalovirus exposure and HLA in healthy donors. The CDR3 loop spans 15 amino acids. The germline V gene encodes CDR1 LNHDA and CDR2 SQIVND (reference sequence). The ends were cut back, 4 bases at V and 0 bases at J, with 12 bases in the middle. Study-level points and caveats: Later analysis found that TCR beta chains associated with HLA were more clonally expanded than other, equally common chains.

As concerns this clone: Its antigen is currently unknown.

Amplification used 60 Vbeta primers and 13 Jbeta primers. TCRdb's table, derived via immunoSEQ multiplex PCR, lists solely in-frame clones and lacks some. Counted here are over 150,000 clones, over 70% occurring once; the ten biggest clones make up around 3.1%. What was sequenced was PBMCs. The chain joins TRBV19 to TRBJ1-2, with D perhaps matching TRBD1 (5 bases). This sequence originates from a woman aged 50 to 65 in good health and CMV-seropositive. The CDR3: CASSTGGFTNYGYTF. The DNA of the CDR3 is TGTGCCAGTAGTACCGGGGGATTTACTAACTATGGCTACACCTTC. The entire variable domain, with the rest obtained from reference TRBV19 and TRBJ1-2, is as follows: DGGITQSPKYLFRKEGQNVTLSCEQNLNHDAMYWYRQDPGQGLRLIYYSQIVNDFQKGDIAEGYSVSREKKESFPLTVTSAQKNPTAFYLCASSTGGFTNYGYTFGSGTRLTVV.